Shown below are 5 T cell receptor beta chains from a single sample sequenced in a study of T cells expressing NK-cell markers. No DNA is given; TCRdb re-called the 5' RACE reads and lists each CDR3 protein once. This table lists approximately 150,000 distinct CDR3 sequences. The specimen sequenced was blood T cells: a sorted CD56 or NKG2C T cell subset, CD4+ or CD8+ T cells, or bulk PBMC T cells (not recorded which). These receptors were taken from a man aged 18 to 29 in good health.

This chain joins TRBV7-8 and TRBJ2-3; TCRdb calls TRBD2, which cannot be checked without DNA. The CDR3 is 16 residues long. The germline gives CDR1 SGHVS, CDR2 FQNEAQ. The CDR3 is CASSLGTSGSVDTQYF. Full variable domain (missing parts from reference TRBV7-8 and TRBJ2-3): GAGVSQSPRYKVAKRGQDVALRCDPISGHVSLFWYQQALGQGPEFLTYFQNEAQLDKSGLPSDRFFAERPEGSVSTLKIQRTQQEDSAVYLCASSLGTSGSVDTQYFGPGTRLTVL.

This chain joins TRBV12-3 or TRBV12-4 and TRBJ2-4; the TRBD2 assignment by TCRdb is unverifiable without DNA. The CDR3 sequence is 16 residues long. This chain's CDR3 is CASSPAKGDGENIQYF.

The chain is built from TRBV5-1 and TRBJ2-5; TCRdb outputs TRBD1, but without DNA this stays unchecked. CDR3 size: 13 residues. Germline loops: CDR1 SGHRS, CDR2 YFSETQ. CDR3 loop: CASRQVPEETQYF.

The chain is built from TRBV27 and TRBJ2-5; TCRdb's assignment of TRBD2 cannot be checked, as there is no DNA. The CDR3 is made up of 17 amino acids. CDR1 is MNHEY, CDR2 SMNVEV, per germline (reference sequence). This CDR3 reads CASSVSFGGLAAETQYF.

V usage is TRBV30 and J usage is TRBJ1-5. The CDR3 consists of 13 residues. Germline values: CDR1 GTSNPN, CDR2 SVGIG (reference sequence). The chain's CDR3 is CAWSGEGGQPQHF.